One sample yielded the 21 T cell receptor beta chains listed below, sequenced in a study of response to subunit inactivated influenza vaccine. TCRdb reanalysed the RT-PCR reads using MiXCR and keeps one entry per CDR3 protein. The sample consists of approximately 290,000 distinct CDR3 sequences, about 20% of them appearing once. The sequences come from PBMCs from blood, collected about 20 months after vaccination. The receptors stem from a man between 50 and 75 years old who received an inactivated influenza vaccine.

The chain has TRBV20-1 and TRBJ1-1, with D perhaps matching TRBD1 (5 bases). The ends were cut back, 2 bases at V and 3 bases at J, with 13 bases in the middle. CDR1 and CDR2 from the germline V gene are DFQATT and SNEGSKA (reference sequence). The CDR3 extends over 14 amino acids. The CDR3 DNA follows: TGCAGTGCTAGATCACCCGGGGCAGACACTGAAGCTTTCTTT. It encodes CSARSPGADTEAFF.

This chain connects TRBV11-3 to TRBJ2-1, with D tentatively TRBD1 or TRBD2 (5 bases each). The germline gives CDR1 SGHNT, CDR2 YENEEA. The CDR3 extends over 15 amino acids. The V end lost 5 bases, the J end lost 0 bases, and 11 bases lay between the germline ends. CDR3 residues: CASSPEGSSYNEQFF. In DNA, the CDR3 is TGTGCCAGCAGCCCCGAGGGGAGCTCCTACAATGAGCAGTTCTTC.

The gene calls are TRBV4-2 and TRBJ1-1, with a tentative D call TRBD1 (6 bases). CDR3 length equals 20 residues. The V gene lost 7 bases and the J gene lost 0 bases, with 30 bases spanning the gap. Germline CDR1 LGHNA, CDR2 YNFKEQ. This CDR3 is CASTEEENLGGGLMNTEAFF. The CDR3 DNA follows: TGTGCCAGCACGGAAGAAGAAAACCTGGGGGGGGGCCTCATGAACACTGAAGCTTTCTTT.

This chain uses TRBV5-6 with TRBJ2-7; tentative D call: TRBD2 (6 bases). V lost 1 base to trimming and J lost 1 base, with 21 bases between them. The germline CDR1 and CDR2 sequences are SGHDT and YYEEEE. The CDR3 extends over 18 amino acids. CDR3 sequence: CASSLIGWGDSLSYEQYF. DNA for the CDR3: TGTGCCAGCAGCTTGATTGGGTGGGGGGACTCTCTTTCCTACGAGCAGTACTTC.

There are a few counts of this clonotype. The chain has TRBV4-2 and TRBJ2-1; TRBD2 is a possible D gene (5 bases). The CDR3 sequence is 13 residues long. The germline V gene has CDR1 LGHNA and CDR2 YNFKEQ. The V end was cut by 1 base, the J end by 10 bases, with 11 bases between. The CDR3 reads CASSQVSSGEQFF. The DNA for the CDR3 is TGTGCCAGCAGCCAAGTCTCGTCGGGGGAGCAGTTCTTC.

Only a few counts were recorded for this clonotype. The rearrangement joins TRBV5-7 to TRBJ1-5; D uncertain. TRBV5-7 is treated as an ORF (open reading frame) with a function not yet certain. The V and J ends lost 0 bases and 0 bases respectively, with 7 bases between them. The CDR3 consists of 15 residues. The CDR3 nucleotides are TGTGCCAGCAGCTTGGGTGCCGTTAGCAATCAGCCCCAGCATTTT. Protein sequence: CASSLGAVSNQPQHF.

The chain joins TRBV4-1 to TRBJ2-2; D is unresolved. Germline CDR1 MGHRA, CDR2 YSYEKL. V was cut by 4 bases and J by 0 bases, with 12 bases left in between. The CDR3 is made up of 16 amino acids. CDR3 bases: TGCGCCAGCAGCCCAGGTTGGGTCGCGAACACCGGGGAGCTGTTTTTT. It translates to CASSPGWVANTGELFF.

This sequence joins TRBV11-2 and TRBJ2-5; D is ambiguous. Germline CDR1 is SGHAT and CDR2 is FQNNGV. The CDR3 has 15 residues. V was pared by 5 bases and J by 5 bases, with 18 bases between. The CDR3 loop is CASSLTYYSGETQYF. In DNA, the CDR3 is TGTGCCAGCAGCCTAACGTACTACTCTGGGGAGACCCAGTACTTC.

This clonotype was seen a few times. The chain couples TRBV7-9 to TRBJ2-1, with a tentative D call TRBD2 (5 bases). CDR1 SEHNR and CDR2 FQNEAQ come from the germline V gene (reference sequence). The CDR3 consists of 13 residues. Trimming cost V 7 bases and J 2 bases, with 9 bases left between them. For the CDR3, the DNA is TGTGCCAGCACCCTAGCCCCCTACAATGAGCAGTTCTTC. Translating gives CASTLAPYNEQFF. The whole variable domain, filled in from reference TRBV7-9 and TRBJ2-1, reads DTGVSQNPRHKITKRGQNVTFRCDPISEHNRLYWYRQTLGQGPEFLTYFQNEAQLEKSRLLSDRFSAERPKGSFSTLEIQRTEQGDSAMYLCASTLAPYNEQFFGPGTRLTVL.

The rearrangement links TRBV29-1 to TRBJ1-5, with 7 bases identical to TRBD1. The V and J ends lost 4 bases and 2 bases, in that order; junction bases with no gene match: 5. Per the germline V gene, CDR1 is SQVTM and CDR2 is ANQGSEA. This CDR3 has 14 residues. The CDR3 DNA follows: TGCAGCGTTGCCCAGGGGGACGGCAATCAGCCCCAGCATTTT. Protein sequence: CSVAQGDGNQPQHF.

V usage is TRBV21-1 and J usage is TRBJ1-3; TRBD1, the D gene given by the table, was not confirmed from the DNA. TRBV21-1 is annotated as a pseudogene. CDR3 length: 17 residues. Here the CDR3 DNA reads TGTGCCAGCAGCTTTATCGGTGACAGGGGAACTGGAAACACCATATATTTT. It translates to CASSFIGDRGTGNTIYF.

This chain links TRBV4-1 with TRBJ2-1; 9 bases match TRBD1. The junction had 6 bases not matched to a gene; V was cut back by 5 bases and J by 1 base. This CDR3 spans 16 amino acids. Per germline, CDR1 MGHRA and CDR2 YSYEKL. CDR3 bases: TGCGCCAGCAGCAAGGGGACAGGGCAATCCTACAATGAGCAGTTCTTC. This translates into CASSKGTGQSYNEQFF.

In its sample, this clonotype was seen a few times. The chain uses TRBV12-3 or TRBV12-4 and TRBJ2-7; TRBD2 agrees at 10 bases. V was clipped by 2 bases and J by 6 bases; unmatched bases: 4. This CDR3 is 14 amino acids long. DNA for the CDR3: TGTGCCAGCAGTTTACTAGCGGGAGTTGGCGAGCAGTACTTC. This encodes CASSLLAGVGEQYF.

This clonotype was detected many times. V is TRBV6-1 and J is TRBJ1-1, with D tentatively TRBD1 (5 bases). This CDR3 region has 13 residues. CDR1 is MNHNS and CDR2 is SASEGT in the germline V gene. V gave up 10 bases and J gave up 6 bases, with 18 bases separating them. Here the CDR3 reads CATTTGERAEAFF. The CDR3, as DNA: TGTGCCACCACTACGGGGGAGAGAGCTGAAGCTTTCTTT.

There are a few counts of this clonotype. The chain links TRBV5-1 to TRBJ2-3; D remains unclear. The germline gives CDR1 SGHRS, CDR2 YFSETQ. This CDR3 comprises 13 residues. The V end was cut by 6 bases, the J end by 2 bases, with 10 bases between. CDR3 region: CASMVLDTDTQYF. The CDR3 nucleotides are TGCGCCAGCATGGTTCTCGACACAGATACGCAGTATTTT.

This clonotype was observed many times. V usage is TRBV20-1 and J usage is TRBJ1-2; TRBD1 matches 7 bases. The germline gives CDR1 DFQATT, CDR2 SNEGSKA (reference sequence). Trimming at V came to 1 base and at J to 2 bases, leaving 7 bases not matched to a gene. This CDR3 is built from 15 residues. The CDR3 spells CSARVPAGGNYGYTF. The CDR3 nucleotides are TGCAGTGCTAGAGTCCCCGCAGGGGGGAACTATGGCTACACCTTC.

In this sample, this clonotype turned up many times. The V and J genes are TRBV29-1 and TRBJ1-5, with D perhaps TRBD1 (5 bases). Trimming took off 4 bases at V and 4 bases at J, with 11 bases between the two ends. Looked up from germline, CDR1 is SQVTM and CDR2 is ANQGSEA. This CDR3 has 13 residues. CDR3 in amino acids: CSVAEQENQPQHF. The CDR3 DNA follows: TGCAGCGTTGCGGAACAGGAGAATCAGCCCCAGCATTTT.

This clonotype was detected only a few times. The CDR3 is CASSSLQGASTEAFF. The CDR3, as DNA: TGCGCCAGCAGCTCGCTACAGGGGGCGAGCACTGAAGCTTTCTTT. The J gene is TRBJ1-1, the V gene TRBV5-1; 9 nucleotides line up with TRBD1. The CDR3 loop spans 15 amino acids. CDR1 and CDR2 (germline): SGHRS, YFSETQ. V shed 3 bases, J shed 4 bases, and the junction held 7 bases outside the gene matches.

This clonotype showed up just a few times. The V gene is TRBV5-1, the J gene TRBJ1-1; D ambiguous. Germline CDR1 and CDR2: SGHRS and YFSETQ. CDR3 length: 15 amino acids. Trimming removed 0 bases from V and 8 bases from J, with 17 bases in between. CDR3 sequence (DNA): TGCGCCAGCAGCTTGGCCAGTGCTTCGTTTACCGAAGCTTTCTTT. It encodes CASSLASASFTEAFF.

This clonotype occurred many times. The CDR3 spells CASRTHEGQRPQHF. The DNA of the CDR3 is TGTGCCAGCAGGACCCATGAAGGGCAACGGCCCCAGCATTTT. The rearrangement joins TRBV6-2 or TRBV6-3 to TRBJ1-5; D unresolved. Trimming took 6 bases from V and 9 from J, leaving 18 bases between them. The length of the CDR3 is 14 residues. Germline V lookup: CDR1 MNHEY, CDR2 SVGEGT.

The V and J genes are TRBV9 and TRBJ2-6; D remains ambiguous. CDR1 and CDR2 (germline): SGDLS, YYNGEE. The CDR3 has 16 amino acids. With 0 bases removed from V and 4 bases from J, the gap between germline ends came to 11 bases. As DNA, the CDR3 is TGTGCCAGCAGCGTAGTAGTCTCCGGGGGGGCCAACGTCCTGACTTTC. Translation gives CASSVVVSGGANVLTF.